This TCR beta chain originates from a study of cytomegalovirus exposure and HLA in healthy donors (dated by TCRdb to 2017 to 2019). The study in broad terms: According to an earlier analysis of around 600 of the donors, about 179 million T cells yielded roughly 110 million unique TCR beta sequences and around 300 Gb of sequence data. All discovery cohort repertoires had been generated on a single sequencing platform. Among the approximately 400 genotyped donors, approximately 81% belonged to the genetic ancestry cluster associated with self-reported Caucasian donors. High-throughput TCR immunosequencing, statistical association of individual TCRs with disease status, and machine learning were combined to predict cytomegalovirus infection status. To study patterns of TCR occurrence, a later analysis re-analyzed previously published TCR beta repertoires from 666 donors and added high-resolution HLA genotyping. An earlier analysis of 450 to 750 of the donors used high-throughput TCR beta sequencing to judge whether each TCR beta V gene segment behaved as functional or pseudogenic. Both class I and class II loci were covered by HLA typing, at four-digit resolution. The study was designed to test whether signatures of past pathogen exposure could be identified by cataloging public T cell receptors. Besides the first cohort of 666 subjects, a separate validation cohort made up of roughly 120 different subjects was used. A later genetic analysis used genome-wide SNP genotypes for about three fifths of the 666 donors, treating that subset as a discovery cohort. A handful of DR-DQ haplotypes were handled as single units for association and clustering because linkage in the cohort was strong. Among roughly 370 genotyped donors of the cohort, an average of 235,054 unique TCR beta nucleotide sequences were sequenced per donor, around 18% of them non-productive. The study profiled the T cell repertoires of 500 to 800 subjects by immunosequencing and related them to cytomegalovirus serostatus. The number of donors typed differed by locus, with roughly 629-640 for A, B, C, DRB1 and DQB1, 522 for DQA1, 600 to 610 for DPA1, and some 440 for DPB1. An early release covering over 500 HLA-typed donors comprised approximately 300 gigabases of sequencing data and tens of millions of unique TCR sequences. The later analysis used no new phenotypic data to find candidate immune exposures, relying instead on TCR beta sequences and their occurrence across donors. Donor age, sex, ethnicity and CMV serostatus were compiled alongside the repertoire data. What the authors observed across the whole study: A further reported finding was that TCR beta sequences accurately predicted the HLA-A and HLA-B alleles for most subjects in the first cohort. A later analysis found that TCR association rates varied across HLA loci, with DRB1 alleles showing the most associated TCRs and HLA-C alleles the fewest. The authors suggested that the approach could potentially be extended to other disease states and immunological phenotypes. In a later analysis, most CMV-associated TCR beta chains were found to appear HLA-restricted, with HLA associations seemingly driven largely by CMV exposure. Cytomegalovirus status was reported to be diagnosed by the classifier with high specificity and sensitivity in both the original and validation cohorts. In an earlier analysis of roughly 500 of the donors, most TCR beta V segments appeared in productive rearrangements about 87% or about 30% of the time, broadly matching IMGT annotations. Because HLA typing was unavailable for some donors at each locus, only the typed subset was used in association tests. Strong co-occurrence of HLA alleles, especially DR and DQ, made assigning TCR associations to individual alleles difficult. A later genetic analysis associated a missense DCLRE1C variant with V-gene and J-gene trimming of TCR beta chains, and an independent cohort replicated the association. A total of 150 to 200 TCR beta chains were listed by the study as associated with cytomegalovirus. A cluster of highly shared sequence variants was judged likely to be a technical artifact of the sequencing pipeline. In a later analysis, HLA-associated TCR beta chains showed more clonal expansion and lower generation probabilities than non-associated chains that were equally common. According to a later analysis, parvovirus B19, influenza, CMV and Epstein-Barr virus appeared linked to several top co-occurrence clusters. Because counts were too low, 15 to 20 rarely observed V segments, including chromosome 9 orphons, were excluded from the earlier analysis of some 590 of the donors. The only immune exposure information available for the cohort was CMV serostatus. Across donors, most TCR sequences were observed very rarely, whereas some public TCRs were present in many individuals. A few of the identified cytomegalovirus-associated TCR beta chains were confirmed in vitro to be specific for cytomegalovirus antigens. According to a later genetic analysis, donors in an Asian-associated ancestry cluster had fewer N-insertions in productive TCRs than the roughly 660-donor mean. Correlated functional status among segregating V segments might reflect linkage disequilibrium, but an unknown experimental factor could not be ruled out. Only TCR beta chains were sequenced in this cohort, and the absence of alpha or paired-chain data limited detectable features. Roughly uniform sequencing depth across donors was assumed in presence/absence analyses, although this assumption may not hold. In a later analysis, some 17,000 TCR beta sequences were associated with specific HLA alleles at a false discovery rate of 0.05.

This clone was observed a single time. Its antigen is not yet known. Base qualities are not at hand, and no much larger clone is one base apart. Library preparation employed the immunoSEQ multiplex PCR assay. The multiplex PCR relied on a mix of 60 forward primers for TCR Vbeta segments and 13 reverse primers for TCR Jbeta segments. A multiplex PCR assay on genomic DNA amplified the CDR3 region of rearranged TCR beta genes. On the Illumina HiSeq System, the amplified TCR beta libraries were sequenced as 87-base-pair reads. The source study handled its data this way. Across the roughly 670 repertoires, a later analysis counted 80 million or so unique TCR beta chains, around 11 million of which were shared by at least two donors. Raw reads were error-corrected and collapsed into unique sequences by a nearest-neighbor algorithm in which closely related sequences were merged to remove PCR and sequencing errors. Alignment of CDR3 sequences to IMGT reference sequences was used to assign V, D and J gene segments. Each retained sequence needed at least a six-nucleotide match to both a V gene segment and a J gene segment. Rearrangements were classified as productive when the CDR3 lacked stop codons and remained in frame with V and J, and all other rearrangements were classified as non-productive. CDR3 was defined according to IMGT convention as the region running from the second conserved V-encoded cysteine to the conserved J-encoded phenylalanine. In an earlier analysis of 587 of the donors, sequences lacking an unambiguous match to a single V gene segment were excluded. In an earlier analysis of several hundred of the donors, a V segment was called functional when productive rearrangements were above 56.7%, and segregating when the standard deviation between donors exceeded 5%. A statistical classification framework was developed to diagnose cytomegalovirus status using the catalog of TCR beta chain sequences. In a later analysis, V and J genes were assigned by comparing TCR nucleotide sequences against IMGT/GENE-DB human TR gene sequences. Using the TCRdist pipeline, a later analysis assigned CDR3 sequences along with most-parsimonious VDJ recombination scenarios. A later analysis defined each TCR beta chain by its CDR3 amino acid sequence plus V-gene family, and excluded reads lacking a unique V-gene family. In a later analysis, 500 to 650 highly shared, low-generation-probability nucleotide sequences were removed to address suspected cross-contamination and a sequencing artifact. In a later analysis, a clonal expansion index for each public chain was calculated from normalized within-repertoire ranks of inferred template counts. A later analysis computed generation probabilities with a VDJ recombination model fitted to out-of-frame rearrangements, and checked the results against IGoR. In a later analysis, TCR-TCR, TCR-HLA and TCR-CMV co-occurrence was scored with hypergeometric tests, and a repertoire-size bias correction was applied to TCR pairs. To estimate false discovery rates, a later analysis permuted the HLA or CMV assignments 20 times. In a later analysis, co-occurring TCRs were grouped using DBSCAN, and TCRdist sequence similarity was added for clustering within HLA-allele-positive subsets. Co-occurrence clustering excluded repertoires with fewer than 30,000 or more than 120,000 public chains, plus five with anomalous nucleotide sharing. TCRdb holds this immuneACCESS table with in-frame rearrangements only. Some clones are missing; in checked studies, unresolved V genes explain under half, and the rest has no known cause. That table is the source of V, J and clone size, and D and trimming were worked out from the DNA. For this sample the table gives 160,000 or so clones, of which almost 80% were detected only once. The ten largest make up less than 10% of the sample.

The cohort was made up of about 610 healthy bone marrow donors. At the time of sampling, all cohort members were nominally healthy, though unrecorded immune exposures were likely present. The donor was CMV seropositive and belonged to the group of 250 to 300 seropositive cohort members. Every donor gave a peripheral blood sample, and the peripheral blood mononuclear cells from that sample were used for TCR beta sequencing. Genomic DNA was extracted from the blood cell samples with the Qiagen DNeasy Blood Extraction Kit. The source of this sequence is a man younger than 35 in good health and CMV-seropositive. The sample consisted of PBMCs.

The CDR3 reads CASSFLRTGKSYEQYF. The nucleotides are TGTGCCAGCAGCTTCCTGAGGACAGGGAAATCCTACGAGCAGTACTTC. In this chain, TRBV5-6 is recombined with TRBJ2-7; 8 bases in the junction line up with TRBD1. CDR1 and CDR2 were assigned from the germline V gene as SGHDT and YYEEEE. The germline V and J ends show losses of 2 bases and 1 base respectively, and no gene match explains 8 bases of the junction. From cysteine to phenylalanine, the CDR3 is 16 amino acids long. Only the CDR3 DNA stays, 48 bases, in frame from base 1.